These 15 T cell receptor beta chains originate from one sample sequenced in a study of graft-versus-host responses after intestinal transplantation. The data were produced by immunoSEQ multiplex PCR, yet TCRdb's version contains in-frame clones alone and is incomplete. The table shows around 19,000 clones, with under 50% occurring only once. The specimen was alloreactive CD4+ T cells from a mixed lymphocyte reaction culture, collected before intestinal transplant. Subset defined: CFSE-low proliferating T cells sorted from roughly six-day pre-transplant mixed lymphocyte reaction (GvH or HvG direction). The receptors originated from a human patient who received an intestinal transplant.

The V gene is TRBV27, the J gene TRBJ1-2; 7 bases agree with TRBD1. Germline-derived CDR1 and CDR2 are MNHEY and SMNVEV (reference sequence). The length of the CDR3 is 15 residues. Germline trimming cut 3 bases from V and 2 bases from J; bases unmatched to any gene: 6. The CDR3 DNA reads TGTGCCAGCAGTTTCGCCCAGGGACAGAACTATGGCTACACCTTC. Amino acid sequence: CASSFAQGQNYGYTF.

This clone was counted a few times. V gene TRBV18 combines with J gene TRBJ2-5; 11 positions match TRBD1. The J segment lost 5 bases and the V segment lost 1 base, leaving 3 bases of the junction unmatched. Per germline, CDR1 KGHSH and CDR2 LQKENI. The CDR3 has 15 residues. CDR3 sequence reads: CASSPLRTGGETQYF. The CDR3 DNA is TGTGCCAGCTCACCACTGAGGACAGGGGGCGAGACCCAGTACTTC.

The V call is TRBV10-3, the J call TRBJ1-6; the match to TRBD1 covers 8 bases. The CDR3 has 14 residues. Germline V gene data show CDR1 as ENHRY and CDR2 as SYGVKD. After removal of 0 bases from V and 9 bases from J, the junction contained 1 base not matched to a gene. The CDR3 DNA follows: TGTGCCATCAGTGAGTCGACAGGGGCTTCACCCCTCCACTTT. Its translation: CAISESTGASPLHF.

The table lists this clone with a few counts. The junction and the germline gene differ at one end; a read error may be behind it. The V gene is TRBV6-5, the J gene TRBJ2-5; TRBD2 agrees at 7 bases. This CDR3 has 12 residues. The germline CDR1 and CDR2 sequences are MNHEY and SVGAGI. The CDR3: CASRGLQGTQYF. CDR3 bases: TGTGCCAGCAGGGGACTACAAGGGACCCAGTACTTC.

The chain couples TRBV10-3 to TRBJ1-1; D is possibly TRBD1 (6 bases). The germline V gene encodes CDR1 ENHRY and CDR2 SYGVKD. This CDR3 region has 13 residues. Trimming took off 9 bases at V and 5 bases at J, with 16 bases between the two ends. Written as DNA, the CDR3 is TGTGCCATGCAACCCGACAGGTCAACTGAAGCTTTCTTT. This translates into CAMQPDRSTEAFF.

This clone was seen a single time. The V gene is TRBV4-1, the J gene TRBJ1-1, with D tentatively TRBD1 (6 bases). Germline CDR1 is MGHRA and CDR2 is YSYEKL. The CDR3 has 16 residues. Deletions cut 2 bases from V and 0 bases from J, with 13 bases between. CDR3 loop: CASSQQGLYLNTEAFF. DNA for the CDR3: TGCGCCAGCAGCCAACAGGGGCTTTACTTGAACACTGAAGCTTTCTTT.

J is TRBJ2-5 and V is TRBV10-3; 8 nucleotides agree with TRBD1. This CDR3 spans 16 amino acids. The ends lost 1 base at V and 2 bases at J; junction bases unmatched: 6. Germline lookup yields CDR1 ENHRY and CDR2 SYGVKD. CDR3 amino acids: CAISEYGGTGQETQYF. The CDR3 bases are TGTGCCATCAGTGAGTATGGCGGGACAGGTCAAGAGACCCAGTACTTC.

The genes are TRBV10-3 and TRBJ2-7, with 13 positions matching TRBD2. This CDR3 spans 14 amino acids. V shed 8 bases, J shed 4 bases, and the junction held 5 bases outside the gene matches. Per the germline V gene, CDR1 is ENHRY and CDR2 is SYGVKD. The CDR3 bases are TGTGCCATCGCCGGACTAGCGGGGGTTTACGAGCAGTACTTC. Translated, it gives CAIAGLAGVYEQYF.

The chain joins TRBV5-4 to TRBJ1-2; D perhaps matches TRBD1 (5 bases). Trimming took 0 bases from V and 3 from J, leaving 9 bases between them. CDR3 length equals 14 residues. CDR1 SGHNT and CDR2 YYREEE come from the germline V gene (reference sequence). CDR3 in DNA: TGTGCCAGCAGCTTGGTGGGGGGAGACTATGGCTACACCTTC. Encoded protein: CASSLVGGDYGYTF.

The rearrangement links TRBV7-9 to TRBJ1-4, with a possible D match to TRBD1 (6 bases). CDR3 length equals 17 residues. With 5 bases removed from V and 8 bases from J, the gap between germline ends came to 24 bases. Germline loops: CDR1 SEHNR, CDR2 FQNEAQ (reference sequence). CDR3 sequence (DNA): TGTGCCAGCAGCCAACCGAACCCTACAGGGCACCGGGAAAAACTGTTTTTT. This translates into CASSQPNPTGHREKLFF.

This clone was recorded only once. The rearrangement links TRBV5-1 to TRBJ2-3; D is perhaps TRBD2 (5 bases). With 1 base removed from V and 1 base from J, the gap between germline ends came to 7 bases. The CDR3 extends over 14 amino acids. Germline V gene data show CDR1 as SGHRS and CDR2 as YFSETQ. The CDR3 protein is CASSLSGGTDTQYF. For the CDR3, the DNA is TGCGCCAGCAGCTTGTCCGGGGGCACAGATACGCAGTATTTT.

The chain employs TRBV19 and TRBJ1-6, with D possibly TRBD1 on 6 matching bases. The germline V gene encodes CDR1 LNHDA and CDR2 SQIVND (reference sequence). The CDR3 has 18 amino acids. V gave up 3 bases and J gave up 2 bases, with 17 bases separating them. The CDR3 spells CASSMGSTGMPYNSPLHF. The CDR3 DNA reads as TGTGCCAGTAGTATGGGGTCGACAGGCATGCCCTATAATTCACCCCTCCACTTT.

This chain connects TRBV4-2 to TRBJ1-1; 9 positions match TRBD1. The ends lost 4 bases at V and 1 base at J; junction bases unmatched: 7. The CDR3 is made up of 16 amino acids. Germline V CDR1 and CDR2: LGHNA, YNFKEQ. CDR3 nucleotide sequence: TGTGCCAGCAGCCGTGATCCGGGACAGGGGAACACTGAAGCTTTCTTT. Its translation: CASSRDPGQGNTEAFF.

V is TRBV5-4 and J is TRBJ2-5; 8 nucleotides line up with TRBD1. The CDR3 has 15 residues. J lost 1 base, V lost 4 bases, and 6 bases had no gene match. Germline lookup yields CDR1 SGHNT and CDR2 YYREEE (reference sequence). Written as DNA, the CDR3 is TGTGCCAGCAGCCCAGGAGGGACAGGCCAAGAGACCCAGTACTTC. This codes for CASSPGGTGQETQYF.

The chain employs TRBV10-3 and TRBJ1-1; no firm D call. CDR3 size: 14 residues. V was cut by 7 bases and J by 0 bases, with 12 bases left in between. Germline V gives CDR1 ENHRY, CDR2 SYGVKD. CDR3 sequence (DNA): TGTGCCATCACCGAGGGAGGGTTGAACACTGAAGCTTTCTTT. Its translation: CAITEGGLNTEAFF.